The 10 T cell receptor beta chains below all came from one sample that was sequenced in a study of beta chain features in type 1 diabetes. Expressed TCRB transcripts were sequenced because the isolated RNA had all been reverse transcribed beforehand. The table came from immunoSEQ multiplex PCR; TCRdb's copy has only in-frame clones and leaves some out. The repertoire holds 550,000 to 850,000 clones, 13% seen once, with 0.022% in the top ten. Study observations and caveats: Among all four CD4+ subsets, Type 1 diabetes patients had TCRB CDR3s that were moderately but significantly shorter.

Their antigens remain unidentified. Material for sequencing was naive CD4+ T cells from blood. The receptors come from a man younger than 35 with type 1 diabetes.

V is TRBV29-1 and J is TRBJ2-7; D is possibly TRBD2 (6 bases). Trimming cost V 5 bases and J 2 bases, with 13 bases left between them. The CDR3 consists of 13 residues. CDR1 and CDR2 (germline): SQVTM, ANQGSEA. CDR3 loop: CSVIGGAAYEQYF. The CDR3 DNA follows: TGCAGCGTTATAGGCGGGGCCGCCTACGAGCAGTACTTC.

The genes are TRBV6-5 and TRBJ1-5; D is possibly TRBD1 (6 bases). There are 15 residues in the CDR3. Deletions cut 6 bases from V and 7 bases from J, with 19 bases between. Germline V CDR1 and CDR2: MNHEY, SVGAGI. In DNA form, the CDR3 reads TGTGCCAGCAGCACCGGGTGGGGGGACAACCAGCCCCAGCATTTT. Its translation is CASSTGWGDNQPQHF.

Turning to this clone: Other nucleotide sequences from this sample produce the same CDR3. This chain connects TRBV4-1 to TRBJ2-7; TRBD1 aligns across 7 bases. From germline, CDR1 is MGHRA and CDR2 YSYEKL. The J segment lost 5 bases and the V segment lost 4 bases, leaving 8 bases of the junction unmatched. The CDR3 covers 14 residues. The CDR3 loop is CASSLRQGLDEQYF. CDR3 DNA: TGCGCCAGCAGCCTCCGACAGGGTCTCGACGAGCAGTACTTC.

This clone was detected only a few times. The J gene is TRBJ2-1, the V gene TRBV6-4; 9 bases align to TRBD1. Germline assignment: CDR1 MRHNA and CDR2 SNTAGT. The CDR3 contains 14 residues. Trimming took 3 bases from V and 3 from J; bases not matched to a gene: 0. The CDR3 DNA reads as TGTGCCAGCAGTGAGGGACAGGGCTACAATGAGCAGTTCTTC. This encodes CASSEGQGYNEQFF.

The DNA for the CDR3 is TGTGCCACCAGCAGAGATCCAGGGGCTTGGGGGGAGACCCAGTACTTC. Translated, it gives CATSRDPGAWGETQYF. The chain combines TRBV15 with TRBJ2-5, with D maybe TRBD1 (6 bases). V lost 0 bases and J 5 bases, leaving 16 bases between the germline ends. The CDR3 consists of 16 residues. Germline V lookup: CDR1 LNHNV, CDR2 YYDKDF (reference sequence).

This clone was counted only a few times. Here the CDR3 DNA reads TGTGCCAGCTCTGAACAGGATAACTATGGCTACACCTTC. It codes for CASSEQDNYGYTF. The rearrangement joins TRBV18 to TRBJ1-2, with D possibly being TRBD1 (5 bases). This CDR3 is built from 13 residues. Germline CDR1 KGHSH, CDR2 LQKENI. Deletions cut 6 bases from V and 1 base from J, with 9 bases between.

The chain combines TRBV14 with TRBJ1-6; D perhaps matches TRBD1 (5 bases). The V end was cut by 3 bases, the J end by 13 bases, with 22 bases between. Germline assignment: CDR1 SGHDN and CDR2 FVKESK. The CDR3 has 16 amino acids. The CDR3 region is CASSQGRVTGSSPLHF. CDR3 sequence (DNA): TGTGCCAGCAGCCAGGGGCGGGTGACCGGGTCTTCGCCCCTCCACTTT.

This clone was seen only a few times. The V gene is TRBV30, the J gene TRBJ1-2, with D tentatively TRBD1 (6 bases). The germline V and J ends were trimmed by 8 bases and 4 bases, with 17 bases remaining between them. CDR1 and CDR2 (germline): GTSNPN, SVGIG (reference sequence). The CDR3 loop spans 13 amino acids. The CDR3 DNA is TGTGCCCGGGTGGACAGATTCCTCTATGGCTACACCTTC. Encoded protein: CARVDRFLYGYTF.

The chain is built from TRBV28 and TRBJ2-7, with 7 bases identical to TRBD1. The CDR3 is 17 amino acids. The ends lost 2 bases at V and 0 bases at J; junction bases unmatched: 10. Germline V lookup: CDR1 MDHEN, CDR2 SYDVKM. CDR3 nucleotide sequence: TGTGCCAGCAGTTTAACCTCTCCGGGACAGAGCTCCTACGAGCAGTACTTC. Protein: CASSLTSPGQSSYEQYF. Full variable domain (missing parts from reference TRBV28 and TRBJ2-7): DVKVTQSSRYLVKRTGEKVFLECVQDMDHENMFWYRQDPGLGLRLIYFSYDVKMKEKGDIPEGYSVSREKKERFSLILESASTNQTSMYLCASSLTSPGQSSYEQYFGPGTRLTVT.

This clone was observed a few times. This CDR3 is also generated by other DNA sequences in the sample. The rearrangement uses TRBV6-6 and TRBJ2-2; a weak D match, TRBD1 (5 bases). The ends were cut back, 3 bases at V and 5 bases at J, with 7 bases in the middle. Germline-derived CDR1 and CDR2 are MNHNY and SVGAGI (reference sequence). The CDR3 loop spans 13 amino acids. The CDR3 nucleotides are TGTGCCAGCAGTTATTCAGGGACCGGGGAGCTGTTTTTT. Translation gives CASSYSGTGELFF.